This TCR beta chain was sequenced during a study of shared T cell receptors in the human thymus. CDR1 MDHEN and CDR2 SYDVKM come from the germline V gene. V gave up 1 base and J gave up 5 bases, with 12 bases separating them. The CDR3 has 15 residues. This clone occurred a few times. The assay was immunoSEQ multiplex PCR, and TCRdb's table has in-frame clones only and misses some. The table includes more than 550,000 clones, approximately 83% detected once. This same sample was also taken into another study, of human thymus T cells. That investigation notes: The sample donors, healthy Finnish infants, were having corrective surgery for congenital heart defects. During corrective heart surgery, resections were taken, and the thymus tissue came from them. Repertoires from thymus and blood appeared to show biased V and J gene usage. The related literature has documented a marked overlap of thymic repertoires among unrelated individuals.

The chain is built from TRBV28 and TRBJ1-5; perhaps TRBD1 as D (6 bases). The sequencing sample was made of thymocytes. The clonotype comes from a girl under three years old with a congenital heart defect. CDR3 in amino acids: CASSLSRAGDQPQHF. The CDR3 region has the DNA TGTGCCAGCAGTTTATCCAGGGCAGGGGATCAGCCCCAGCATTTT.